Ten or more counts support the clone carrying this TCR beta chain. Antigen: not known. This specimen belongs to a study of response to subunit inactivated influenza vaccine. Each CDR3 protein is one row after TCRdb ran MiXCR on the RT-PCR reads. The profile shows around 470,000 distinct CDR3 sequences, 6.5% to 8% of them singletons. Deletions cut 3 bases from V and 3 bases from J, with 7 bases between. Germline assignment: CDR1 SQVTM and CDR2 ANQGSEA. This CDR3 has 12 amino acids. Study-wide findings and caveats: Each seasonal influenza vaccination, the authors suggested, recruits few new T cells.

The genes are TRBV29-1 and TRBJ2-3; D uncertain. Sequenced here: PBMCs from blood, sampled roughly 24 months after vaccination. The sequence derives from a man between 50 and 69 years old who received an inactivated influenza vaccine. The CDR3 region has the DNA TGCAGCGTTGACGTCGGGACAGATACGCAGTATTTT. Its protein product is CSVDVGTDTQYF.